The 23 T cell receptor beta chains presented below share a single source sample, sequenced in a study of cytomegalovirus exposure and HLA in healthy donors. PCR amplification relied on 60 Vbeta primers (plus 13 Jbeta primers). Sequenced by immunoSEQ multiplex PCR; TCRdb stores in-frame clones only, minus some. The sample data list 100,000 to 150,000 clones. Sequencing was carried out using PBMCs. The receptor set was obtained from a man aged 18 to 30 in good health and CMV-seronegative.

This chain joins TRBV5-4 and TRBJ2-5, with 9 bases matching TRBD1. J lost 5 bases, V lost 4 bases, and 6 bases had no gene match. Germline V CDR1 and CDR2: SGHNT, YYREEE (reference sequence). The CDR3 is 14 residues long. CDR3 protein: CASSQQGAVETQYF. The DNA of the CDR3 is TGTGCCAGCAGCCAACAGGGGGCTGTCGAGACCCAGTACTTC.

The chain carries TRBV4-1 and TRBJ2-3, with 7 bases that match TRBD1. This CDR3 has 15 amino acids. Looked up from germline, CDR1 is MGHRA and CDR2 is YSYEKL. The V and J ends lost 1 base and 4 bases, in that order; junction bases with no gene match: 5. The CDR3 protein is CASSQGHTGADTQYF. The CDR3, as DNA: TGCGCCAGCAGCCAAGGACATACAGGGGCAGATACGCAGTATTTT.

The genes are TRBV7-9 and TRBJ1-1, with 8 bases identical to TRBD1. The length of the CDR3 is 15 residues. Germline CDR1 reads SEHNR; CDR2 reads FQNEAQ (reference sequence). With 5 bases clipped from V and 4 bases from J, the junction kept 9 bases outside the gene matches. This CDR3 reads CASSPRGREGTEAFF. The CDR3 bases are TGTGCCAGCAGCCCCAGGGGGCGCGAGGGCACTGAAGCTTTCTTT.

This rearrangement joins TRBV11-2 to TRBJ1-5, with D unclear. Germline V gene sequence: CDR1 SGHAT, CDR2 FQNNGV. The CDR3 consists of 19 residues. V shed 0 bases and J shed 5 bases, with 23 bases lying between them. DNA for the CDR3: TGTGCCAGCAGCTTAGATACCACAGCGGGCCCCTCTCCGGATCAGCCCCAGCATTTT. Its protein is CASSLDTTAGPSPDQPQHF.

The CDR3 bases are TGTGCCAGCACCCGGGACTTTCTTGACAATGAGCAGTTCTTC. It yields the protein CASTRDFLDNEQFF. The chain joins TRBV6-5 to TRBJ2-1; tentative D call: TRBD2 (6 bases). CDR1 and CDR2 from the germline V gene are MNHEY and SVGAGI. The ends were cut back, 7 bases at V and 5 bases at J, with 15 bases in the middle. The CDR3 sequence is 14 residues long.

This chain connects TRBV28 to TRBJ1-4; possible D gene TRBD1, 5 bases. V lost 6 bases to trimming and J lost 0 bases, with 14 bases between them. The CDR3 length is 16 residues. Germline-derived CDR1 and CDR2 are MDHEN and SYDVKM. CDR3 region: CASSNLDRSTNEKLFF. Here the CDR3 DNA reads TGTGCCAGCAGCAATTTAGACAGATCAACTAATGAAAAACTGTTTTTT.

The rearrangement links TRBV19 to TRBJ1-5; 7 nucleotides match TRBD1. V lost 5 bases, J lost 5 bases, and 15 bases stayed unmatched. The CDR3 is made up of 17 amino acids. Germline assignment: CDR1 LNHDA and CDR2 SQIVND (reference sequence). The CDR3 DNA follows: TGTGCCAGTAGTCCACTGACGAGCCAGGGGGGTTATCAGCCCCAGCATTTT. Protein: CASSPLTSQGGYQPQHF. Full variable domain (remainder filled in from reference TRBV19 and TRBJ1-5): DGGITQSPKYLFRKEGQNVTLSCEQNLNHDAMYWYRQDPGQGLRLIYYSQIVNDFQKGDIAEGYSVSREKKESFPLTVTSAQKNPTAFYLCASSPLTSQGGYQPQHFGDGTRLSIL.

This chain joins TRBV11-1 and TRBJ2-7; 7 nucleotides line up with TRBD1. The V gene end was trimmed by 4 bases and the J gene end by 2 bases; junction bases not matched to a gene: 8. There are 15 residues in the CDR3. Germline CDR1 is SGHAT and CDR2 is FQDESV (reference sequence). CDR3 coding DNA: TGTGCCAGCAGCTCCGACAGGGTGTCCCCCTACGAGCAGTACTTC. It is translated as CASSSDRVSPYEQYF.

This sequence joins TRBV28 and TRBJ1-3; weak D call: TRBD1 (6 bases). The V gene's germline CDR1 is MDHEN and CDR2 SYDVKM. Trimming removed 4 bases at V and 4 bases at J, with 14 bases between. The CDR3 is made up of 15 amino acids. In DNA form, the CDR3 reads TGTGCCAGCAGTTCCACAGGGTCGTGGGGAAACACCATATATTTT. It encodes CASSSTGSWGNTIYF.

The CDR3 DNA sequence: TGTGCCAGCAGCCTCGGGACAGGGGGAACGGCCCAGTACTTC. This sequence encodes CASSLGTGGTAQYF. This chain connects TRBV11-3 to TRBJ2-5; 11 nucleotides line up with TRBD1. Trimming cost V 5 bases and J 9 bases; bases outside gene matches: 8. The CDR3 loop spans 14 amino acids. The germline CDR1 and CDR2 sequences are SGHNT and YENEEA.

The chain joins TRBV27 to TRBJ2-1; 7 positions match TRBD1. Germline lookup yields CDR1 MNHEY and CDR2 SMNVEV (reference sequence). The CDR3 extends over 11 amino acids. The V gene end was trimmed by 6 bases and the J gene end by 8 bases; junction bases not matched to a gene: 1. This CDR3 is CASSQGDEQFF. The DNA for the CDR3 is TGTGCCAGCAGCCAGGGGGATGAGCAGTTCTTC.

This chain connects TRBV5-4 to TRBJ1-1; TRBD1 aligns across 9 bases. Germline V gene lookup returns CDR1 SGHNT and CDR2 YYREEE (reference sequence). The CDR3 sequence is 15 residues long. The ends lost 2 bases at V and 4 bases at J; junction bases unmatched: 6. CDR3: CASSLQQGARTEAFF. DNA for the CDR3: TGTGCCAGCAGCTTACAACAGGGGGCGCGCACTGAAGCTTTCTTT.

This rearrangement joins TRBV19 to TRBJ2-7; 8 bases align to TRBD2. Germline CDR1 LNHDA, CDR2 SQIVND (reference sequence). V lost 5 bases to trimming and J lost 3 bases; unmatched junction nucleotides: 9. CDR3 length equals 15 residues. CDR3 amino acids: CASSPAGVGSYEQYF. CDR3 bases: TGTGCCAGTAGTCCAGCGGGAGTTGGTAGCTACGAGCAGTACTTC.

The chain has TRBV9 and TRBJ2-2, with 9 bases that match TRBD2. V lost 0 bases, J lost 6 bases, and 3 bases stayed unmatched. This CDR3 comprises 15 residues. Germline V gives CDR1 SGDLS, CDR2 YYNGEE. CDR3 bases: TGTGCCAGCAGCGTAGGGCGGGGGGGCGCCGGGGAGCTGTTTTTT. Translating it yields CASSVGRGGAGELFF.

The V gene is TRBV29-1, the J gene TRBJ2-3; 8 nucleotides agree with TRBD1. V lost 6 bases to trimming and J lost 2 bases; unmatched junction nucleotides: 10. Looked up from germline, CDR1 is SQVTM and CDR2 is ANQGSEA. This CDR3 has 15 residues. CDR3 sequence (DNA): TGCAGCGTCCCCGGCGCGACAGGGGTCACAGATACGCAGTATTTT. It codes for CSVPGATGVTDTQYF.

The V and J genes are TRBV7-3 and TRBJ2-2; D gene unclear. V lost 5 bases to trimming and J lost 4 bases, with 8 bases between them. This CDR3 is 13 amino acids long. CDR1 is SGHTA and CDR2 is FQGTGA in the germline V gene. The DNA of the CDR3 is TGTGCCAGCAGCCACCCCGGCACCGGGGAGCTGTTTTTT. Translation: CASSHPGTGELFF.

The CDR3 sequence is CASTLTDSYGYTF. CDR3 bases: TGTGCCAGCACTCTGACAGACAGCTATGGCTACACCTTC. The chain links TRBV6-1 to TRBJ1-2; TRBD1 might be the D (5 bases). CDR3 size: 13 residues. Germline V gene data show CDR1 as MNHNS and CDR2 as SASEGT. V was pared by 7 bases and J by 4 bases, with 13 bases between.

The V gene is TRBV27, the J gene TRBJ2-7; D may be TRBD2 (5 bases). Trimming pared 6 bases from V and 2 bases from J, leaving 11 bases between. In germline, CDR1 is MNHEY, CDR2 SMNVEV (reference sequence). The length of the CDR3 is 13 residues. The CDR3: CASRGDGTYEQYF. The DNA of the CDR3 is TGTGCCAGCAGGGGAGACGGGACCTACGAGCAGTACTTC.

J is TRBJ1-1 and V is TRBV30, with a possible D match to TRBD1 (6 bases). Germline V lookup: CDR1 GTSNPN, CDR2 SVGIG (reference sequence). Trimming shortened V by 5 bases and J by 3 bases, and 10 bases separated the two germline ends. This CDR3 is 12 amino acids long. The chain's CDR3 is CAWSNRDTEAFF. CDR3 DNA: TGTGCCTGGTCAAACAGGGACACTGAAGCTTTCTTT.

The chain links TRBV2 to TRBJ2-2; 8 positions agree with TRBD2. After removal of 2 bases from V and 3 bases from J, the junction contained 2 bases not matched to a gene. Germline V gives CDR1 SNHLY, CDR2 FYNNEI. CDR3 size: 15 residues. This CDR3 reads CASSETSGHTGELFF. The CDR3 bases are TGTGCCAGCAGTGAAACTAGCGGCCACACCGGGGAGCTGTTTTTT.

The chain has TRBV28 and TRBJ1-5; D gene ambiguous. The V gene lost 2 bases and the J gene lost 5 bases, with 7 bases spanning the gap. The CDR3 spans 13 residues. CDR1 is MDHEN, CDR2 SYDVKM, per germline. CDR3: CASSLLRDQPQHF. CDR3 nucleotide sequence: TGTGCCAGCAGTTTACTCCGGGATCAGCCCCAGCATTTT.

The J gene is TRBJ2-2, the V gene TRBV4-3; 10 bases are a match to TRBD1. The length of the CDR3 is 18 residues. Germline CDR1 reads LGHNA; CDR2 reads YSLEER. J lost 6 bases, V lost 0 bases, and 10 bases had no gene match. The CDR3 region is CASSQDLVDRGLSGELFF. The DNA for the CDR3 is TGCGCCAGCAGCCAAGATCTGGTGGACAGGGGGTTGTCCGGGGAGCTGTTTTTT.

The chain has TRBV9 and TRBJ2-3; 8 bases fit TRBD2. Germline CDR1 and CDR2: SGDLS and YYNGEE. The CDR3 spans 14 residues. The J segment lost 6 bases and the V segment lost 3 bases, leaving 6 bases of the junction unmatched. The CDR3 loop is CASSAREGGDTQYF. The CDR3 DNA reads TGTGCCAGCAGCGCCCGGGAGGGTGGGGATACGCAGTATTTT.